The clone carrying this TCR beta chain was seen once. The antigen remains unidentified. This record belongs to a study of post-analysis software for immune sequencing data. Study results and limitations: Patients carried five TRBV segments more frequently than controls did, and TRBV5-6, TRBV5-1 and TRBV20-1 were among them.

After removal of 0 bases from V and 4 bases from J, the junction contained 7 bases not matched to a gene. The CDR3 is made up of 17 amino acids. Germline V gives CDR1 DFQATT, CDR2 SNEGSKA (reference sequence). Unique molecular identifiers featured in each of the TCR beta cDNA libraries. TCRdb processed the PCR reads anew with MiXCR; each CDR3 protein has one entry. The data show about 540,000 distinct CDR3 sequences, with roughly 34% seen just once and 4.5% to 7.5% held by the top ten. Sequenced sample: blood. The V gene is TRBV20-1, the J gene TRBJ2-1; 12 nucleotides align to TRBD2. This sequence originates from a girl under 18 with multiple sclerosis. The CDR3 DNA is TGCAGTGCTAGAGAGTTTTTGACTAGCGGGAGTTACAATGAGCAGTTCTTC. Translated, it gives CSAREFLTSGSYNEQFF.